This T cell receptor beta chain was captured by sequencing in a study of Ad26.COV2.S vaccination and SARS-CoV-2 variants. The study's findings and limits: Across vaccine and placebo recipients, the breadth of non-spike TCRs was similar.

Described treatment: over 15 received Ad26.COV2.S at low or high dose, single or two shots; several received placebo; per-sample allocation not given. The study sampled participants on day 63 after the first vaccine or placebo injection. Its platform was an Ad26 vector, and its expressed antigen was Wuhan-strain SARS-CoV-2 spike. In the case of this clone: Its antigen is unidentified.

TCRdb's table, derived via immunoSEQ multiplex PCR, lists solely in-frame clones and lacks some. This table holds 430,000 or so clones, roughly nine tenths found once. Source: peripheral blood, taken in a trial of Ad26.COV2.S vaccine versus placebo. This TCR was recovered from a person aged 18-60 years who received the Ad26.COV2.S COVID-19 vaccine or a placebo.

The chain's CDR3 is CASSAGLASGELFF. CDR3 sequence (DNA): TGTGCCAGCAGCGCGGGACTAGCTTCCGGGGAGCTGTTTTTT. The genes are TRBV5-5 and TRBJ2-2; 9 bases match TRBD2. The CDR3 totals 14 residues. Germline CDR1 and CDR2: SGHKS and YYEKEE (reference sequence). The V gene end was trimmed by 4 bases and the J gene end by 6 bases; junction bases not matched to a gene: 4.